These 23 T cell receptor beta chains came from one sample sequenced in a study of resident and recirculating memory T cells in vitiligo. The assay was immunoSEQ multiplex PCR, and TCRdb's table has in-frame clones only and misses some. Of around 70,000 clones listed, about 89% are singletons. Sequencing input: blood. These receptors all come from a male donor with vitiligo.

Comments on this clone: Other DNA sequences in the same sample also yield this CDR3. This rearrangement joins TRBV4-3 to TRBJ1-2; no definite D call. Germline CDR1 and CDR2: LGHNA and YSLEER. Trimming removed 1 base from V and 4 bases from J, with 7 bases in between. This CDR3 region has 13 residues. The CDR3 nucleotides read TGCGCCAGCAGCCAAGGTTCAGGCTATGGCTACACCTTC. Translating it yields CASSQGSGYGYTF.

The chain uses TRBV19 and TRBJ2-3; a weak D match, TRBD1 (5 bases). The CDR3 extends over 15 amino acids. V was trimmed by 5 bases and J by 0 bases, leaving 12 bases between them. Germline assignment: CDR1 LNHDA and CDR2 SQIVND (reference sequence). Here the CDR3 DNA reads TGTGCCAGTAGTTCACGACAGATAAGCACAGATACGCAGTATTTT. Residues: CASSSRQISTDTQYF.

The J gene is TRBJ2-5, the V gene TRBV5-5; maybe TRBD1 (5 bases). CDR3 size: 16 residues. Germline V gene data show CDR1 as SGHKS and CDR2 as YYEKEE (reference sequence). Trimming shortened V by 3 bases and J by 1 base, and 16 bases separated the two germline ends. This chain's CDR3 is CASSSRQSSLQETQYF. The CDR3 DNA is TGTGCCAGCAGCTCCCGACAGAGCTCCCTCCAAGAGACCCAGTACTTC.

V usage is TRBV5-4 and J usage is TRBJ2-2, with 9 bases fitting TRBD1. This CDR3 has 16 residues. The V gene end was trimmed by 4 bases and the J gene end by 5 bases; junction bases not matched to a gene: 9. From germline, CDR1 is SGHNT and CDR2 YYREEE (reference sequence). CDR3 protein: CASSHDRGVETGELFF. As DNA, the CDR3 is TGTGCCAGCAGCCACGACAGGGGGGTAGAAACCGGGGAGCTGTTTTTT.

This chain connects TRBV7-3 to TRBJ2-3; D may be TRBD2 (5 bases). V was pared by 4 bases and J by 5 bases, with 13 bases between. The CDR3 loop spans 14 amino acids. In germline, CDR1 is SGHTA, CDR2 FQGTGA. The CDR3 sequence: CASSSGLSKDTQYF. The CDR3 DNA reads as TGTGCCAGCAGCTCCGGACTCTCGAAAGATACGCAGTATTTT.

V and J are TRBV5-1 and TRBJ1-4, with a weak D call TRBD1 (5 bases). The germline gives CDR1 SGHRS, CDR2 YFSETQ. The CDR3 sequence is 14 residues long. Trimming took off 0 bases at V and 8 bases at J, with 11 bases between the two ends. CDR3 coding DNA: TGCGCCAGCAGCTTGGGACAGCGGGGGGAAAAACTGTTTTTT. Translation: CASSLGQRGEKLFF.

The chain has TRBV7-8 and TRBJ2-3, with 9 positions matching TRBD1. CDR1 and CDR2 from the germline V gene are SGHVS and FQNEAQ. Trimming cost V 2 bases and J 3 bases; bases outside gene matches: 3. The length of the CDR3 is 15 residues. The CDR3 DNA sequence: TGTGCCAGCAGCTTAAGACAGGGGGAGACAGATACGCAGTATTTT. It translates to CASSLRQGETDTQYF.

The chain couples TRBV2 to TRBJ2-5; 8 positions agree with TRBD1. Germline-derived CDR1 and CDR2 are SNHLY and FYNNEI. Trimming took 4 bases from V and 5 from J; bases not matched to a gene: 9. The CDR3 totals 15 residues. CDR3 loop: CASSVGQGTGETQYF. As DNA, the CDR3 is TGTGCCAGCAGTGTAGGACAGGGAACCGGGGAGACCCAGTACTTC.

V gene TRBV5-6 combines with J gene TRBJ2-7, with D maybe TRBD2 (7 bases). Looked up from germline, CDR1 is SGHDT and CDR2 is YYEEEE. The CDR3 sequence is 15 residues long. Trimming removed 2 bases at V and 0 bases at J, with 12 bases between. Here the CDR3 DNA reads TGTGCCAGCAGCTTTGAGGGGGGGAGCTCCTACGAGCAGTACTTC. Protein product: CASSFEGGSSYEQYF.

This chain joins TRBV4-3 and TRBJ2-5, with D maybe TRBD1 (6 bases). V shed 0 bases and J shed 10 bases, with 12 bases lying between them. The germline V gene has CDR1 LGHNA and CDR2 YSLEER. The CDR3 has 13 residues. CDR3 DNA: TGCGCCAGCAGCCAAGATCAGGGGCGGATCCAGTACTTC. Its translation is CASSQDQGRIQYF.

This chain uses TRBV28 with TRBJ2-7, with D maybe TRBD2 (7 bases). CDR1 and CDR2 (germline): MDHEN, SYDVKM. The CDR3 contains 15 residues. V dropped 5 bases and J dropped 0 bases, with 14 bases sitting between them. CDR3 sequence: CASSPGGPSSYEQYF. Written as DNA, the CDR3 is TGTGCCAGCAGTCCCGGGGGGCCGAGCTCCTACGAGCAGTACTTC.

This chain connects TRBV9 to TRBJ2-5; TRBD1 might be the D (6 bases). This CDR3 is 14 amino acids long. Germline-derived CDR1 and CDR2 are SGDLS and YYNGEE. Trimming removed 3 bases at V and 2 bases at J, with 11 bases between. The CDR3 region has the DNA TGTGCCAGCAGCGGAGGGACATTTCAAGAGACCCAGTACTTC. Its protein is CASSGGTFQETQYF.

The genes are TRBV7-8 and TRBJ2-7, with 7 bases lining up with TRBD2. Germline-derived CDR1 and CDR2 are SGHVS and FQNEAQ. This CDR3 is built from 16 residues. V was pared by 1 base and J by 3 bases, with 9 bases of the junction left unmatched. CDR3 bases: TGTGCCAGCAGCTTAGGCCGACTAGCCCCAAACTACGAGCAGTACTTC. Its translation: CASSLGRLAPNYEQYF.

The chain has TRBV7-2 and TRBJ2-1; TRBD1 matches 10 bases. J was trimmed by 6 bases and V by 1 base; bases with no gene match: 3. The germline V gene has CDR1 SGHTA and CDR2 FQGNSA. The CDR3 totals 15 residues. The CDR3 here is CASSLGGQGPNEQFF. DNA for the CDR3: TGTGCCAGCAGCTTAGGGGGACAGGGGCCCAATGAGCAGTTCTTC.

This clone was counted once. The chain is built from TRBV2 and TRBJ2-5; 9 bases fit TRBD2. Germline CDR1 reads SNHLY; CDR2 reads FYNNEI. The CDR3 extends over 19 amino acids. Unmatched junction bases numbered 21, after V lost 6 bases and J lost 4 bases. The CDR3 DNA follows: TGTGCCAGCAGCCAAAATCCGGGACTAGCTAAGCGATTGGGAGAGACCCAGTACTTC. Protein: CASSQNPGLAKRLGETQYF. Based on the CDR3 plus reference TRBV2 and TRBJ2-5, the full variable domain is EPEVTQTPSHQVTQMGQEVILRCVPISNHLYFYWYRQILGQKVEFLVSFYNNEISEKSEIFDDQFSVERPDGSNFTLKIRSTKLEDSAMYFCASSQNPGLAKRLGETQYFGPGTRLLVL.

The rearrangement uses TRBV11-2 and TRBJ2-5, with TRBD1 as a possible D gene (5 bases). Per germline, CDR1 SGHAT and CDR2 FQNNGV. Trimming removed 1 base at V and 2 bases at J, with 11 bases between. This CDR3 has 15 amino acids. CDR3 DNA sequence: TGTGCCAGCAGCTTAGGCCCAGACAGTCAAGAGACCCAGTACTTC. Translated, it gives CASSLGPDSQETQYF.

In its sample, this clone was seen once. In DNA, the CDR3 is TGTGCCAGCAGCCAATCAGAGGGAGTTTATGGCGAGCAGTACTTC. This codes for CASSQSEGVYGEQYF. This chain joins TRBV4-2 and TRBJ2-7; tentatively, D is TRBD2 (5 bases). CDR1 and CDR2 (germline): LGHNA, YNFKEQ. The ends were cut back, 2 bases at V and 6 bases at J, with 17 bases in the middle. The length of the CDR3 is 15 residues.

This rearrangement joins TRBV4-3 to TRBJ1-2; D gene uncertain. Germline CDR1 and CDR2: LGHNA and YSLEER. Trimming pared 0 bases from V and 5 bases from J, leaving 13 bases between. CDR3 length: 15 residues. CDR3 residues: CASSQDQAVNYGYTF. In nucleotides, the CDR3 is TGCGCCAGCAGCCAAGACCAGGCAGTCAATTATGGCTACACCTTC.

The V call is TRBV27, the J call TRBJ2-5; no firm D call. Trimming took 4 bases from V and 3 from J, leaving 9 bases between them. The CDR3 loop spans 13 amino acids. The V gene's germline CDR1 is MNHEY and CDR2 SMNVEV (reference sequence). The CDR3 sequence is CASSSRVEETQYF. CDR3 sequence (DNA): TGTGCCAGCAGTTCACGGGTAGAAGAGACCCAGTACTTC.

This clone was observed once. The chain has TRBV6-4 and TRBJ2-3, with 9 bases identical to TRBD2. This CDR3 spans 16 amino acids. Germline assignment: CDR1 MRHNA and CDR2 SNTAGT. Losses at the gene ends were 3 bases for V and 4 bases for J; bases not matched to a gene: 8. CDR3 amino acids: CASSDLAGGPPDTQYF. The CDR3 DNA reads as TGTGCCAGCAGTGATCTGGCGGGGGGGCCGCCAGATACGCAGTATTTT.

The CDR3 region is CATSTGQEGGNTIYF. CDR3 nucleotides: TGTGCCACCAGCACGGGACAGGAAGGGGGTAACACCATATATTTT. The chain employs TRBV15 and TRBJ1-3, with TRBD1 identical over 8 bases. Germline V CDR1 and CDR2: LNHNV, YYDKDF (reference sequence). The CDR3 is 15 amino acids. V was clipped by 4 bases and J by 7 bases; unmatched bases: 9.

The genes are TRBV7-3 and TRBJ2-1; unclear D gene. The CDR3 extends over 13 amino acids. In germline, CDR1 is SGHTA, CDR2 FQGTGA. V gave up 3 bases and J gave up 3 bases, with 6 bases separating them. The CDR3 loop is CASSLADYNEQFF. The CDR3 coding sequence is TGTGCCAGCAGCTTGGCGGACTACAATGAGCAGTTCTTC. The whole variable domain, filled in from reference TRBV7-3 and TRBJ2-1, reads GAGVSQTPSNKVTEKGKYVELRCDPISGHTALYWYRQSLGQGPEFLIYFQGTGAADDSGLPNDRFFAVRPEGSVSTLKIQRTERGDSAVYLCASSLADYNEQFFGPGTRLTVL.

V gene TRBV6-1 combines with J gene TRBJ2-7; D unclear. This CDR3 has 13 residues. V dropped 2 bases and J dropped 7 bases, with 12 bases sitting between them. Germline assignment: CDR1 MNHNS and CDR2 SASEGT. The CDR3 loop is CASSERPRIEQYF. The CDR3 coding sequence is TGTGCCAGCAGTGAACGACCCAGGATTGAGCAGTACTTC.